This T cell receptor (beta chain) comes out of a study of CD8 T cells in ankylosing spondylitis. At least ten counts were recorded for this clonotype. The germline V gene has CDR1 SQVTM and CDR2 ANQGSEA. The V gene end was trimmed by 6 bases and the J gene end by 7 bases; junction bases not matched to a gene: 6. The length of the CDR3 is 11 residues. TCRdb called the 5' RACE reads again in MiXCR, with one record for every CDR3 protein. Here the sample spans tens of thousands of distinct CDR3 sequences, more than 25% being singletons. V and J are TRBV29-1 and TRBJ2-7, with TRBD1 matching over 7 bases. Material for sequencing was blood, either unsorted or a sorted T cell fraction (not recorded which). This sequence was found in a male donor with ankylosing spondylitis or in good health (not recorded which). The CDR3 loop is CSVWTGEEQYV. CDR3 DNA sequence: TGCAGCGTCTGGACAGGCGAAGAGCAGTACGTC.